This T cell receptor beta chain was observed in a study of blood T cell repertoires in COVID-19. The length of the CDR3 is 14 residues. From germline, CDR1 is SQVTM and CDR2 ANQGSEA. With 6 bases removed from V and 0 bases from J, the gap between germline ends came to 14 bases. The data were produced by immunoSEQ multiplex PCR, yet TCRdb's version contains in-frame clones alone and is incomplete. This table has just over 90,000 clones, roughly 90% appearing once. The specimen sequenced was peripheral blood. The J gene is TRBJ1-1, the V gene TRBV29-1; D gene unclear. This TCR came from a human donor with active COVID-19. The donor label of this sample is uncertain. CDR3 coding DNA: TGCAGCGTCACCCTCCCCGGTATGAACACTGAAGCTTTCTTT. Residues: CSVTLPGMNTEAFF.